These 30 T cell receptor beta chains originate from one sample sequenced in a study of cytomegalovirus exposure and HLA in healthy donors. A multiplex PCR was run with 60 Vbeta primers and 13 Jbeta primers. The table came from immunoSEQ multiplex PCR; TCRdb's copy has only in-frame clones and leaves some out. The sample records 180,000 or so clones, 82% being singletons. Sequencing input: PBMCs. These receptors were taken from a male donor in good health and CMV-seronegative.

This chain uses TRBV7-8 with TRBJ1-5, with 9 positions matching TRBD1. CDR3 length equals 15 residues. V trimming: 5 bases; J trimming: 7 bases; junction bases outside the gene matches: 9. CDR1 SGHVS and CDR2 FQNEAQ come from the germline V gene. CDR3 nucleotides: TGTGCCAGCAGCCAAGGACAGGGGTCGGGGCAGCCCCAGCATTTT. Its protein is CASSQGQGSGQPQHF.

V usage is TRBV9 and J usage is TRBJ2-2; maybe TRBD2 (5 bases). Germline CDR1 is SGDLS and CDR2 is YYNGEE. This CDR3 region has 14 residues. Trimming took 4 bases from V and 1 from J, leaving 8 bases between them. The CDR3 spells CASSLGLNTGELFF. The CDR3 coding sequence is TGTGCCAGCAGCCTTGGACTGAACACCGGGGAGCTGTTTTTT.

The chain couples TRBV19 to TRBJ2-1, with 12 bases aligning to TRBD2. CDR3 size: 15 residues. The V gene end was trimmed by 6 bases and the J gene end by 7 bases; junction bases not matched to a gene: 7. CDR1 LNHDA and CDR2 SQIVND come from the germline V gene (reference sequence). CDR3 coding DNA: TGTGCCAGTAGCTCGACTAGCGGGAGTTGGAATGAGCAGTTCTTC. Translated: CASSSTSGSWNEQFF. The full variable domain, completed using reference TRBV19 and TRBJ2-1, is DGGITQSPKYLFRKEGQNVTLSCEQNLNHDAMYWYRQDPGQGLRLIYYSQIVNDFQKGDIAEGYSVSREKKESFPLTVTSAQKNPTAFYLCASSSTSGSWNEQFFGPGTRLTVL.

The rearrangement links TRBV7-6 to TRBJ2-5; weak D call: TRBD2 (5 bases). V dropped 2 bases and J dropped 4 bases, with 17 bases sitting between them. This CDR3 contains 16 residues. Germline-derived CDR1 and CDR2 are SGHVS and FNYEAQ. The DNA for the CDR3 is TGTGCCAGCAGCTTACGTTGGCAGAGGGTGGGAGAGACCCAGTACTTC. This translates into CASSLRWQRVGETQYF.

The chain couples TRBV2 to TRBJ1-3; 11 bases are a match to TRBD1. With 7 bases clipped from V and 2 bases from J, the junction kept 4 bases outside the gene matches. The germline CDR1 and CDR2 sequences are SNHLY and FYNNEI. The CDR3 runs 15 residues. CDR3 in amino acids: CASTGTGGTGNTIYF. The CDR3 nucleotides read TGTGCCAGCACGGGGACAGGGGGTACTGGAAACACCATATATTTT.

The chain has TRBV6-6 and TRBJ2-1, with TRBD1 matching 8 bases. The germline V gene has CDR1 MNHNY and CDR2 SVGAGI (reference sequence). Unmatched junction bases numbered 8, after V lost 7 bases and J lost 3 bases. The CDR3 sequence is 15 residues long. The chain's CDR3 is CASTPDRANYNEQFF. In DNA, the CDR3 is TGTGCCAGCACCCCGGACAGGGCAAACTACAATGAGCAGTTCTTC.

This clone was observed a few times. CDR3 protein: CASSYLYGGSDTEAFF. The CDR3 nucleotides are TGTGCCAGCAGCTACCTGTACGGTGGTTCGGACACTGAAGCTTTCTTT. J is TRBJ1-1 and V is TRBV4-2; D gene uncertain. Germline V gives CDR1 LGHNA, CDR2 YNFKEQ. V was trimmed by 5 bases and J by 3 bases, leaving 19 bases between them. The CDR3 consists of 16 residues.

The chain combines TRBV4-3 with TRBJ2-1; D call uncertain. Looked up from germline, CDR1 is LGHNA and CDR2 is YSLEER. CDR3 length: 15 residues. V lost 0 bases, J lost 2 bases, and 8 bases lay in between. For the CDR3, the DNA is TGCGCCAGCAGCCAAGATCCAGGTACCTACAATGAGCAGTTCTTC. Translation gives CASSQDPGTYNEQFF.

The genes are TRBV6-5 and TRBJ1-4; 9 nucleotides match TRBD1. The CDR3 is 14 amino acids. J lost 7 bases, V lost 4 bases, and 4 bases had no gene match. Looked up from germline, CDR1 is MNHEY and CDR2 is SVGAGI. Here the CDR3 DNA reads TGTGCCAGCAGTTCGGGACAGGGAGTTGAAAAACTGTTTTTT. Amino acids: CASSSGQGVEKLFF.

The chain recombines TRBV25-1 with TRBJ2-3; 7 bases are shared with TRBD1. The CDR3 spans 15 residues. With V trimmed by 6 bases and J by 0 bases, 6 bases remained unmatched. The V gene's germline CDR1 is MGHDK and CDR2 SYGVNS. As DNA, the CDR3 is TGTGCCAGCAGCAGCAAGGGACAGAGCACAGATACGCAGTATTTT. This sequence encodes CASSSKGQSTDTQYF.

Comment on this clone: A junction end diverges from the germline sequence, so it may reflect a read error. J is TRBJ1-2 and V is TRBV7-9, with TRBD1 identical over 8 bases. This CDR3 spans 13 amino acids. CDR1 and CDR2 from the germline V gene are SEHNR and FQNEAQ (reference sequence). The CDR3 bases are TGTTCCAGCAGCCGGACAGGGAACTATGGCTACACCTTC. Translation: CSSSRTGNYGYTF.

This chain connects TRBV11-2 to TRBJ1-5; TRBD1 aligns across 7 bases. After removal of 5 bases from V and 6 bases from J, the junction contained 4 bases not matched to a gene. The CDR3 is made up of 13 amino acids. Looked up from germline, CDR1 is SGHAT and CDR2 is FQNNGV. CDR3 residues: CASSPGTVQPQHF. The CDR3 coding sequence is TGTGCCAGCAGCCCAGGGACAGTTCAGCCCCAGCATTTT.

The V call is TRBV25-1, the J call TRBJ2-5; 10 bases fit TRBD1. The length of the CDR3 is 13 residues. The V gene's germline CDR1 is MGHDK and CDR2 SYGVNS. The J segment lost 7 bases and the V segment lost 6 bases, leaving 5 bases of the junction unmatched. This CDR3 is CASREDRGGTQYF. For the CDR3, the DNA is TGTGCCAGCAGAGAGGACAGGGGGGGGACCCAGTACTTC.

The CDR3 nucleotides are TGCGCCAGCAGCTTCGTGGGGGGGGGCTCCTACGAGCAGTACTTC. This translates into CASSFVGGGSYEQYF. The chain joins TRBV5-1 to TRBJ2-7; 7 nucleotides align to TRBD2. V trimming: 2 bases; J trimming: 0 bases; junction bases outside the gene matches: 5. Germline V gene sequence: CDR1 SGHRS, CDR2 YFSETQ. CDR3 length equals 15 residues. Combining the CDR3 with reference TRBV5-1 and TRBJ2-7 gives the whole variable domain KAGVTQTPRYLIKTRGQQVTLSCSPISGHRSVSWYQQTPGQGLQFLFEYFSETQRNKGNFPGRFSGRQFSNSRSEMNVSTLELGDSALYLCASSFVGGGSYEQYFGPGTRLTVT.

The chain links TRBV12-5 to TRBJ1-2; TRBD1 is a possible D gene (6 bases). Germline V gene lookup returns CDR1 LGHNT and CDR2 FRNRAP. The CDR3 has 15 amino acids. The ends were cut back, 6 bases at V and 3 bases at J, with 17 bases in the middle. The CDR3, as DNA: TGTGCTAGTGGCCTGGGGGCCCTTCGGGACTATGGCTACACCTTC. Encoded protein: CASGLGALRDYGYTF.

The rearrangement uses TRBV14 and TRBJ1-1; 9 bases fit TRBD1. Germline loops: CDR1 SGHDN, CDR2 FVKESK. The CDR3 extends over 17 amino acids. V trimming: 4 bases; J trimming: 1 base; junction bases outside the gene matches: 10. The DNA of the CDR3 is TGTGCCAGCAGCCCTTACTTAGGACAGGGGAAGAACACTGAAGCTTTCTTT. As protein: CASSPYLGQGKNTEAFF.

To note about this clone: One end of the junction varies from germline; a read error may be responsible. The chain joins TRBV7-9 to TRBJ1-3; 7 bases fit TRBD1. CDR1 and CDR2 (germline): SEHNR, FQNEAQ (reference sequence). The CDR3 consists of 14 residues. The CDR3 sequence is CSSSPSGQRNTIYF. CDR3 nucleotide sequence: TGTTCCAGCAGCCCCTCGGGACAGCGAAACACCATATATTTT.

The chain combines TRBV5-1 with TRBJ2-1; 9 bases match TRBD2. The junction had 6 bases not matched to a gene; V was cut back by 0 bases and J by 8 bases. CDR1 is SGHRS and CDR2 is YFSETQ in the germline V gene. This CDR3 has 15 residues. This chain's CDR3 is CASSLGSSGVDEQFF. The DNA of the CDR3 is TGCGCCAGCAGCTTGGGATCTAGCGGGGTCGATGAGCAGTTCTTC.

The V and J genes are TRBV7-8 and TRBJ1-2; D remains ambiguous. V was shortened by 7 bases and J by 3 bases, with 12 bases between the two germline ends. Germline V CDR1 and CDR2: SGHVS, FQNEAQ. This CDR3 region has 13 residues. The CDR3 sequence is CASMHGWDYGYTF. CDR3 in DNA: TGTGCCAGCATGCACGGGTGGGACTATGGCTACACCTTC.

The J gene is TRBJ2-1, the V gene TRBV6-6, with 8 nucleotides matching TRBD2. The germline V gene has CDR1 MNHNY and CDR2 SVGAGI (reference sequence). V shed 6 bases and J 5 bases; nucleotides not matched to a gene: 9. CDR3 length equals 15 residues. The CDR3 DNA reads TGTGCCAGCAGGAAGGCTAGCGGGTACGACAATGAGCAGTTCTTC. This codes for CASRKASGYDNEQFF.

The chain carries TRBV7-2 and TRBJ2-5, with TRBD2 matching over 7 bases. CDR3 length equals 15 residues. V dropped 5 bases and J dropped 9; count of bases not matched to a gene: 15. The germline V gene encodes CDR1 SGHTA and CDR2 FQGNSA. CDR3: CASSTEPGTTSSQYF. The CDR3 nucleotides read TGTGCCAGCAGCACCGAACCCGGGACTACCTCATCCCAGTACTTC.

This chain links TRBV5-4 with TRBJ1-2, with TRBD1 identical over 10 bases. The CDR3 runs to 16 residues. Germline V CDR1 and CDR2: SGHNT, YYREEE (reference sequence). Trimming took 3 bases from V and 7 from J; bases not matched to a gene: 12. The CDR3 loop is CASSSDLGQGLGGYTF. CDR3 nucleotide sequence: TGTGCCAGCAGCTCCGACTTGGGACAGGGGTTGGGTGGCTACACCTTC.

The genes are TRBV4-1 and TRBJ1-4; D remains unclear. Germline assignment: CDR1 MGHRA and CDR2 YSYEKL. This CDR3 region has 18 residues. V shed 4 bases and J shed 0 bases, with 18 bases lying between them. The CDR3 spells CASSRKFATEATNEKLFF. The CDR3 DNA follows: TGCGCCAGCAGCCGAAAATTTGCCACGGAGGCAACTAATGAAAAACTGTTTTTT.

The gene calls are TRBV14 and TRBJ2-1; 7 bases line up with TRBD2. V gave up 0 bases and J gave up 1 base; unmatched junction bases: 6. Germline V gene sequence: CDR1 SGHDN, CDR2 FVKESK. The CDR3 loop spans 17 amino acids. As DNA, the CDR3 is TGTGCCAGCAGCCAAGAAGCCCAGCGGGGTTCCTACAATGAGCAGTTCTTC. It yields the protein CASSQEAQRGSYNEQFF.

The rearrangement links TRBV5-4 to TRBJ1-1; D is possibly TRBD1 (6 bases). CDR1 and CDR2 from the germline V gene are SGHNT and YYREEE (reference sequence). The germline V and J ends were trimmed by 2 bases and 0 bases, with 14 bases remaining between them. CDR3 size: 16 residues. The CDR3 here is CASSFVGQKMNTEAFF. In nucleotides, the CDR3 is TGTGCCAGCAGCTTTGTCGGACAGAAGATGAACACTGAAGCTTTCTTT.

This clone is a singleton in its sample. The chain recombines TRBV6-6 with TRBJ1-5; D might be TRBD1 (5 bases). Germline V gene lookup returns CDR1 MNHNY and CDR2 SVGAGI (reference sequence). The ends were cut back, 6 bases at V and 0 bases at J, with 15 bases in the middle. The CDR3 is 16 residues long. CDR3 in amino acids: CASREGTTTSNQPQHF. CDR3 coding DNA: TGTGCCAGCAGGGAGGGGACGACAACTAGCAATCAGCCCCAGCATTTT.

The V and J genes are TRBV5-5 and TRBJ2-1, with 10 nucleotides matching TRBD2. The CDR3 has 17 amino acids. Per the germline V gene, CDR1 is SGHKS and CDR2 is YYEKEE (reference sequence). V dropped 3 bases and J dropped 9; count of bases not matched to a gene: 15. CDR3 amino acids: CASSYKAGGLGSPEQFF. The CDR3 bases are TGTGCCAGCAGCTACAAAGCGGGGGGGCTAGGATCGCCTGAGCAGTTCTTC.

This chain uses TRBV27 with TRBJ1-2, with 10 nucleotides matching TRBD1. V lost 2 bases to trimming and J lost 8 bases; unmatched junction nucleotides: 8. The germline V gene has CDR1 MNHEY and CDR2 SMNVEV (reference sequence). The CDR3 is 15 residues long. The chain's CDR3 is CASSLGQGVLKGYTF. CDR3 nucleotides: TGTGCCAGCAGTTTAGGACAGGGGGTTTTGAAAGGCTACACCTTC.

This clone was detected only a few times. The CDR3 loop is CASSGGLNLAKNIQYF. DNA for the CDR3: TGTGCCAGCAGTGGGGGCCTGAATCTAGCCAAAAACATTCAGTACTTC. The rearrangement links TRBV6-6 to TRBJ2-4; perhaps TRBD1 as D (6 bases). Germline CDR1 MNHNY, CDR2 SVGAGI (reference sequence). The germline V and J ends were trimmed by 5 bases and 0 bases, with 14 bases remaining between them. CDR3 length: 16 amino acids.

A note on this clone: Its ends do not fully match the called genes, so a read error is possible. The V call is TRBV7-9, the J call TRBJ2-3; no clear D. CDR3 length: 12 residues. Germline CDR1 is SEHNR and CDR2 is FQNEAQ (reference sequence). CDR3 protein: CSSSLSTDTQYF. In DNA, the CDR3 is TGTTCCAGCAGCCTAAGCACAGATACGCAGTATTTT.